The present T cell receptor beta chain was sequenced within a study of blood T cell repertoires in COVID-19. Looking at the study overall: Sources were T cells, B-cell-depleted T cells, or PBMCs; the material itself was cDNA or gDNA.

Cohort allocation depended upon clinical history that participants reported. In Cohort 3, a recovered donor had either two negative PCRs, clearance, or symptom resolution. Assay used: immunoSEQ multiplex PCR; TCRdb lists only in-frame clones, some missing. This table has about 240,000 clones, approximately 90% appearing once. This clone has only one observation. The source of this sequence is a woman aged 25 to 39 who had recovered from COVID-19. The sequenced sample consisted of PBMCs or T cells enriched from blood (not recorded which).

The CDR3, as DNA: TGTGCCTGGAGGCGGGGCGAGGGGCAGTTCTTC. Translation: CAWRRGEGQFF. The V and J genes are TRBV30 and TRBJ2-1, with a tentative D call TRBD2 (6 bases). Germline V lookup: CDR1 GTSNPN, CDR2 SVGIG (reference sequence). The CDR3 runs 11 residues. V lost 3 bases and J lost 12, with 12 bases in between.